One sample yielded the 31 T cell receptor beta chains listed below, sequenced in a study of response to subunit inactivated influenza vaccine. TCRdb re-called the RT-PCR reads through MiXCR, storing one row per CDR3 protein. Of more than 700,000 distinct CDR3 sequences in the sample, 21% were seen once. Source: PBMCs from blood, taken more than 4 days after vaccination. The receptors stem from a middle-aged man who received an inactivated influenza vaccine.

CDR3: CASSRTGASSYNSPLHF. The CDR3 nucleotides read TGTGCCAGCAGCCGGACAGGGGCGAGCTCCTATAATTCACCCCTCCACTTT. This sequence joins TRBV5-5 and TRBJ1-6, with TRBD1 matching over 9 bases. CDR1 and CDR2 from the germline V gene are SGHKS and YYEKEE (reference sequence). The CDR3 spans 17 residues. With 4 bases clipped from V and 0 bases from J, the junction kept 5 bases outside the gene matches.

This rearrangement joins TRBV5-5 to TRBJ2-7; the D is unclear. CDR3 length equals 14 residues. Trimming took off 6 bases at V and 0 bases at J, with 13 bases between the two ends. Per germline, CDR1 SGHKS and CDR2 YYEKEE (reference sequence). For the CDR3, the DNA is TGTGCCAGCATTCTAACCCCGGGCTCCTACGAGCAGTACTTC. As protein: CASILTPGSYEQYF.

This clonotype was detected only a few times. The chain uses TRBV3-1 and TRBJ2-5; 12 bases fit TRBD2. Unmatched junction bases numbered 12, after V lost 0 bases and J lost 7 bases. The CDR3 runs 18 residues. Germline CDR1 LGHDT, CDR2 YNNKEL (reference sequence). CDR3 sequence: CASSQEPFWTSGIVTQYF. CDR3 coding DNA: TGTGCCAGCAGCCAAGAGCCTTTTTGGACTAGCGGGATAGTGACCCAGTACTTC.

DNA of the CDR3: TGTGCCAGCAGCTTTGACAGGGGAGGTTCACCCCTCCACTTT. It is translated as CASSFDRGGSPLHF. The chain employs TRBV5-5 and TRBJ1-6, with 8 bases fitting TRBD1. Germline CDR1 SGHKS, CDR2 YYEKEE (reference sequence). The CDR3 is 14 residues long. Trimming removed 2 bases from V and 9 bases from J; junction bases left unmatched: 4.

This clonotype was counted at least ten times. The chain employs TRBV12-3 or TRBV12-4 and TRBJ2-3; maybe TRBD2 (6 bases). Trimming removed 7 bases at V and 5 bases at J, with 16 bases between. The CDR3 covers 14 residues. DNA of the CDR3: TGTGCCAGCATCCTATCGGGGGTGGGAGATACGCAGTATTTT. Translating it yields CASILSGVGDTQYF.

This clonotype was detected many times. The V call is TRBV7-2, the J call TRBJ2-1; D is unclear. CDR3 size: 12 residues. The V and J ends lost 5 bases and 3 bases respectively, with 5 bases between them. Germline CDR1 and CDR2: SGHTA and FQGNSA. CDR3 region: CASSQNYNEQFF. The CDR3 region has the DNA TGTGCCAGCAGCCAAAACTACAATGAGCAGTTCTTC.

This clonotype appeared a few times. The chain couples TRBV5-1 to TRBJ2-1; D unresolved. Germline V gene data show CDR1 as SGHRS and CDR2 as YFSETQ. This CDR3 is 13 amino acids long. V was shortened by 0 bases and J by 10 bases, with 11 bases between the two germline ends. The CDR3, as DNA: TGCGCCAGCAGCTTGGATGTACAATTCGAGCAGTTCTTC. It is translated as CASSLDVQFEQFF.

This clonotype was seen a single time. For the CDR3, the DNA is TGTGCCAGCAGCTTACGGAATGGTTGGAGCCTGAGCTCCTATAATTCACCCCTCCACTTT. It translates to CASSLRNGWSLSSYNSPLHF. The genes are TRBV7-8 and TRBJ1-6; the D is unclear. The CDR3 runs to 20 residues. CDR1 is SGHVS, CDR2 FQNEAQ, per germline. V was cut by 2 bases and J by 0 bases, with 20 bases left in between.

Remarks on this clonotype: Germline is not matched at one junction end, which may reflect a read error. This chain connects TRBV20-1 to TRBJ2-3, with D tentatively TRBD1 or TRBD2 (7 bases each). Germline-derived CDR1 and CDR2 are DFQATT and SNEGSKA (reference sequence). The CDR3 is 15 residues long. Here the CDR3 reads CSAPPPAGGGDKQYF. The CDR3 nucleotides are TGCAGTGCCCCACCGCCCGCAGGGGGGGGAGATAAGCAGTATTTT.

This clonotype was counted between two and nine times. The V gene is TRBV20-1, the J gene TRBJ2-5; 8 bases agree with TRBD2. Trimming cost V 2 bases and J 3 bases; bases outside gene matches: 5. Per germline, CDR1 DFQATT and CDR2 SNEGSKA (reference sequence). The length of the CDR3 is 14 residues. The CDR3 is CSARRGGHEETQYF. The CDR3 DNA is TGCAGTGCTAGACGGGGGGGGCACGAAGAGACCCAGTACTTC.

This clonotype was detected a few times. V usage is TRBV21-1 and J usage is TRBJ2-7; TRBD2 is taken as the D call from the table, unchecked against the DNA. TRBV21-1 is noted as a pseudogene. The CDR3 runs 17 residues. The CDR3 DNA reads as TGTGCCAGCAGCAAGTTGACACTAGCGGGGGGCCTGTACGAGCAGTACTTC. Its translation: CASSKLTLAGGLYEQYF.

The chain has TRBV4-1 and TRBJ2-7; unclear D gene. The CDR3 spans 16 residues. Trimming left V 4 bases short and J 0 bases short, with 16 bases between. Germline CDR1 and CDR2: MGHRA and YSYEKL. CDR3 nucleotide sequence: TGCGCCAGCAGCCTAAGTATAACAAAAAACTCCTACGAGCAGTACTTC. Translating it yields CASSLSITKNSYEQYF.

V gene TRBV12-3 or TRBV12-4 combines with J gene TRBJ1-2; no definite D call. Between the trimmed V and J ends, which lost 1 base and 4 bases, there was a span of 7 bases. The CDR3 totals 13 residues. CDR3 amino acids: CASSLVGPYGYTF. CDR3 sequence (DNA): TGTGCCAGCAGTTTAGTTGGTCCCTATGGCTACACCTTC.

This clonotype was seen more than once but under ten times. The genes are TRBV5-1 and TRBJ1-1; 7 nucleotides match TRBD1. Germline V gene lookup returns CDR1 SGHRS and CDR2 YFSETQ. V shed 0 bases, J shed 1 base, and the junction held 6 bases outside the gene matches. The CDR3 is 16 amino acids. CDR3 bases: TGCGCCAGCAGCTTGGTTCCCCAGGGGGGGAACACTGAAGCTTTCTTT. Its translation: CASSLVPQGGNTEAFF.

This clonotype was seen only a few times. The genes are TRBV4-3 and TRBJ2-1; D may be TRBD2 (7 bases). CDR1 and CDR2 (germline): LGHNA, YSLEER. Trimming shortened V by 0 bases and J by 9 bases, and 18 bases separated the two germline ends. This CDR3 is 16 amino acids long. The DNA for the CDR3 is TGCGCCAGCAGCCAAGATGGGGTCCGGGGGGCTCGTGAGCAGTTCTTC. It specifies CASSQDGVRGAREQFF.

This clonotype was counted many times. CDR3 amino acids: CASSLEQGDTQYF. For the CDR3, the DNA is TGCGCCAGCAGCTTGGAACAGGGAGATACGCAGTATTTT. The chain combines TRBV5-1 with TRBJ2-3, with D perhaps matching TRBD1 (6 bases). The V end was cut by 0 bases, the J end by 5 bases, with 7 bases between. The CDR3 is made up of 13 amino acids. The germline gives CDR1 SGHRS, CDR2 YFSETQ.

This clonotype was counted at least ten times. The chain joins TRBV7-9 to TRBJ1-4; TRBD1 matches 10 bases. CDR1 and CDR2 (germline): SEHNR, FQNEAQ (reference sequence). The CDR3 spans 15 residues. J gave up 8 bases and V 5 bases, and 8 bases lay outside the gene matches. The CDR3 sequence: CASSQWTGGEEKLFF. The CDR3 DNA is TGTGCCAGCAGCCAATGGACAGGGGGAGAGGAAAAACTGTTTTTT.

The chain recombines TRBV6-5 with TRBJ2-4, with a possible D match to TRBD1 (5 bases). The CDR3 runs 13 residues. Germline CDR1 and CDR2: MNHEY and SVGAGI. Trimming left V 4 bases short and J 13 bases short, with 17 bases between. The CDR3 DNA reads as TGTGCCAGCAGTTCCCCATCAACAGGACAACAGTACTTC. Translated: CASSSPSTGQQYF.

Details on this clonotype: This sequence may be a read error, since a much larger clone differs from it by one base. J is TRBJ2-7 and V is TRBV7-2, with TRBD1 as a possible D gene (6 bases). This CDR3 comprises 13 residues. Germline V gives CDR1 SGHTA, CDR2 FQGNSA. The V end was cut by 3 bases, the J end by 4 bases, with 10 bases between. The CDR3 region has the DNA TGTGCCAGCAGCTTGAACCAGGGGTACGAGCAGTACTTC. It is translated as CASSLNQGYEQYF.

This clonotype was seen a handful of times. V is TRBV10-2 and J is TRBJ1-6; D gene ambiguous. Germline V lookup: CDR1 WSHSY, CDR2 SAAADI. This CDR3 has 13 amino acids. V was trimmed by 0 bases and J by 7 bases, leaving 4 bases between them. This CDR3 is CASSESVNSPLHF. CDR3 nucleotides: TGCGCCAGCAGTGAGTCTGTGAATTCACCCCTCCACTTT.

This clonotype was seen a handful of times. The DNA for the CDR3 is TGTGCCACCAGAGTGCCCCCAGGGGAAAAACTGTTTTTT. This sequence encodes CATRVPPGEKLFF. The V call is TRBV10-3, the J call TRBJ1-4; TRBD1 is a possible D gene (5 bases). The CDR3 is 13 residues long. Trimming stripped 10 bases from V and 8 bases from J, with 17 bases between. Germline CDR1 ENHRY, CDR2 SYGVKD.

This clonotype was seen just once. The chain joins TRBV28 to TRBJ2-3; 11 nucleotides match TRBD2. V lost 5 bases and J lost 2; bases outside the gene matches: 6. The CDR3 has 16 amino acids. In germline, CDR1 is MDHEN, CDR2 SYDVKM. In nucleotides, the CDR3 is TGTGCCAGCAGTACACCGGGACTAGCGGCCACAGATACGCAGTATTTT. It specifies CASSTPGLAATDTQYF.

This clonotype has a handful of counts. The V call is TRBV4-3, the J call TRBJ2-7; D call uncertain. There are 18 residues in the CDR3. The V gene's germline CDR1 is LGHNA and CDR2 YSLEER. The ends were cut back, 4 bases at V and 3 bases at J, with 25 bases in the middle. This chain's CDR3 is CASSPGQNRQYEDYEQYF. The CDR3 nucleotides read TGCGCCAGCAGCCCTGGGCAGAACCGTCAATATGAAGACTACGAGCAGTACTTC.

This clonotype has just a few counts. The chain carries TRBV2 and TRBJ2-2, with 7 bases aligning to TRBD1. This CDR3 spans 14 amino acids. Germline V gene lookup returns CDR1 SNHLY and CDR2 FYNNEI. The ends lost 6 bases at V and 3 bases at J; junction bases unmatched: 4. The CDR3 loop reads CASRTGTDTGELFF. In DNA, the CDR3 is TGTGCCAGCAGAACCGGGACAGACACCGGGGAGCTGTTTTTT.

The chain employs TRBV20-1 and TRBJ2-3; the match to TRBD2 covers 10 bases. J was trimmed by 4 bases and V by 4 bases; bases with no gene match: 8. The CDR3 is 15 amino acids. The germline V gene encodes CDR1 DFQATT and CDR2 SNEGSKA (reference sequence). The CDR3 protein is CSAMTSGLGPDTQYF. In DNA form, the CDR3 reads TGCAGTGCTATGACTAGCGGGCTGGGGCCAGATACGCAGTATTTT.

The chain combines TRBV5-1 with TRBJ2-3, with 8 bases identical to TRBD2. Germline CDR1 is SGHRS and CDR2 is YFSETQ. There are 16 residues in the CDR3. Trimming at V came to 4 bases and at J to 2 bases, leaving 9 bases not matched to a gene. CDR3 amino acids: CASSLEGGGTTDTQYF. In DNA, the CDR3 is TGCGCCAGCAGCCTCGAAGGCGGGGGGACCACAGATACGCAGTATTTT. Together with reference TRBV5-1 and TRBJ2-3, the CDR3 gives the full variable domain: KAGVTQTPRYLIKTRGQQVTLSCSPISGHRSVSWYQQTPGQGLQFLFEYFSETQRNKGNFPGRFSGRQFSNSRSEMNVSTLELGDSALYLCASSLEGGGTTDTQYFGPGTRLTVL.

The chain couples TRBV14 to TRBJ2-5; 9 bases align to TRBD2. The ends lost 1 base at V and 5 bases at J; junction bases unmatched: 8. Germline lookup yields CDR1 SGHDN and CDR2 FVKESK. The CDR3 runs 16 residues. The CDR3 coding sequence is TGTGCCAGCAGCCAAGCCCGCGGGAGGGGGCCGGAGACCCAGTACTTC. Encoded protein: CASSQARGRGPETQYF.

This clonotype showed up just a few times. The V and J genes are TRBV20-1 and TRBJ1-2, with no clear D. The V gene lost 6 bases and the J gene lost 5 bases, with 16 bases spanning the gap. The CDR3 has 13 amino acids. Germline V gene lookup returns CDR1 DFQATT and CDR2 SNEGSKA (reference sequence). The CDR3 loop reads CSAPTGRQYGYTF. In nucleotides, the CDR3 is TGCAGTGCGCCGACGGGCAGGCAGTATGGCTACACCTTC.

V and J are TRBV5-1 and TRBJ1-1; 7 bases map to TRBD1. J was trimmed by 12 bases and V by 0 bases; bases with no gene match: 5. The V gene's germline CDR1 is SGHRS and CDR2 YFSETQ. The CDR3 length is 12 residues. The CDR3 reads CASSLGQGETFF. The DNA of the CDR3 is TGCGCCAGCAGCTTGGGACAGGGCGAAACTTTCTTT.

This clonotype was recorded a few times. The rearrangement uses TRBV20-1 and TRBJ1-4, with D possibly matching TRBD1 (6 bases). The germline gives CDR1 DFQATT, CDR2 SNEGSKA (reference sequence). Trimming left V 5 bases short and J 8 bases short, with 18 bases between. The CDR3 is 14 residues long. CDR3 nucleotide sequence: TGCAGTGCTGGTCCCACAGGGTTGGACGAAAAACTGTTTTTT. Translating it yields CSAGPTGLDEKLFF.

This chain connects TRBV11-3 to TRBJ1-3; a possible D gene is TRBD1 (5 bases). The CDR3 length is 14 residues. Trimming removed 8 bases at V and 0 bases at J, with 11 bases between. Germline V gene sequence: CDR1 SGHNT, CDR2 YENEEA. The CDR3 sequence is CASWGRISGNTIYF. Written as DNA, the CDR3 is TGTGCCAGCTGGGGACGGATCTCTGGAAACACCATATATTTT.